Below, one T cell receptor beta chain is given with its context. Noted treatment: randomized to nivolumab then ipilimumab (arm A) or the reverse (arm B). None of the patients previously received DNA-damaging chemotherapy. From thawed PBMCs, live CD3+CD8+ cells negative for CD19 and CD56 were sorted. Sequencing used immunoSEQ multiplex PCR; TCRdb keeps in-frame clones, though not all of them. The repertoire consists of around 40,000 clones, with around 86% occurring once and the leading ten covering roughly 12%. Germline V CDR1 and CDR2: MNHEY, SVGAGI. The CDR3 is 13 amino acids. These data originate in a study of sequential checkpoint blockade in melanoma. Study-wide background: Randomization was 1:1 between first-line nivolumab→ipilimumab and ipilimumab→nivolumab. Each arm's sequence ended with maintenance nivolumab.

The receptor comes from a human donor with melanoma. The sample here was CD8+ T cells sorted from blood (inferred from file names), taken from a patient given nivolumab and ipilimumab in sequence. The V and J genes are TRBV6-5 and TRBJ2-5; D is perhaps TRBD1 (6 bases). The J call may be mistaken, given a closer DNA end match to TRBJ2-7. The CDR3 region is CASSLGQTYEQYF. Here the CDR3 DNA reads TGTGCCAGCAGTCTAGGACAGACTTACGAGCAGTACTTC.